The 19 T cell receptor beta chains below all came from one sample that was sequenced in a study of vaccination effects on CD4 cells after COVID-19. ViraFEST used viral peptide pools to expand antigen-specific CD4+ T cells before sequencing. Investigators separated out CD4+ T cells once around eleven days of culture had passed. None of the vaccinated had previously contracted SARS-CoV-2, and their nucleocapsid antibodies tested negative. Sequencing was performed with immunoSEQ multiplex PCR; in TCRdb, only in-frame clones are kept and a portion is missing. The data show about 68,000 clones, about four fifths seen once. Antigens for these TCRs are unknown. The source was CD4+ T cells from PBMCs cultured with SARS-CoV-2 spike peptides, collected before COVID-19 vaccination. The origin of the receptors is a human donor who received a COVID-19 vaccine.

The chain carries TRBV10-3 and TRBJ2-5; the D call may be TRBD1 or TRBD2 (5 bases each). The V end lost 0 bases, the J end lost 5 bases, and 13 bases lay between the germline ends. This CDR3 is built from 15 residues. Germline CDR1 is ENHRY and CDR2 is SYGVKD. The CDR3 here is CAISESGTRSETQYF. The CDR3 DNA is TGTGCCATCAGTGAGTCAGGGACCCGGAGCGAGACCCAGTACTTC.

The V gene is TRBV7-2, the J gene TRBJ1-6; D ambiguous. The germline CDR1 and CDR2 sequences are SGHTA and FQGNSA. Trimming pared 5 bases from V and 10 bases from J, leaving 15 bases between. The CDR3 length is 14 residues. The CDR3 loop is CASSPGRTGSPLHF. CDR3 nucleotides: TGTGCCAGCAGCCCCGGGAGGACGGGGTCACCCCTCCACTTT.

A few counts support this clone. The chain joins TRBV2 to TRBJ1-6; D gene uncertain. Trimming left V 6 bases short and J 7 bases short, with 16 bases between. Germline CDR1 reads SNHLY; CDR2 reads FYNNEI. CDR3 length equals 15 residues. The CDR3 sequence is CASSELGPMNSPLHF. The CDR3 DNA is TGTGCCAGCAGCGAACTTGGACCGATGAATTCACCCCTCCACTTT. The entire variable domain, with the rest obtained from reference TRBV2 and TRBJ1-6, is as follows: EPEVTQTPSHQVTQMGQEVILRCVPISNHLYFYWYRQILGQKVEFLVSFYNNEISEKSEIFDDQFSVERPDGSNFTLKIRSTKLEDSAMYFCASSELGPMNSPLHFGNGTRLTVT.

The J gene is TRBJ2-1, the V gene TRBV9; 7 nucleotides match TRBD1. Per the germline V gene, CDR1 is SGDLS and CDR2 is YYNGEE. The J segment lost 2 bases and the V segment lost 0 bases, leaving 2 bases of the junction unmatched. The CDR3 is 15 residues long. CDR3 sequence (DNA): TGTGCCAGCAGCGTAGATGGGACAGCCTACAATGAGCAGTTCTTC. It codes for CASSVDGTAYNEQFF.

CDR3 nucleotides: TGCGCCAGCAGCCAAGGTCCAGCCCAGGGATCCTACAATGAGCAGTTCTTC. It translates to CASSQGPAQGSYNEQFF. V and J are TRBV4-1 and TRBJ2-1; tentatively, D is TRBD1 (5 bases). V was trimmed by 1 base and J by 1 base, leaving 14 bases between them. The germline CDR1 and CDR2 sequences are MGHRA and YSYEKL. The CDR3 covers 17 residues.

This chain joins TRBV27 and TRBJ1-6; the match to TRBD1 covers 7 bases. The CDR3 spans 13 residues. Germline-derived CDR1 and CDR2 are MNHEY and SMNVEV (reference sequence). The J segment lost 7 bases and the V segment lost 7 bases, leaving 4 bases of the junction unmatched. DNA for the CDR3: TGTGCCAGCACCGGGACAGTCAATTCACCCCTCCACTTT. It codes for CASTGTVNSPLHF.

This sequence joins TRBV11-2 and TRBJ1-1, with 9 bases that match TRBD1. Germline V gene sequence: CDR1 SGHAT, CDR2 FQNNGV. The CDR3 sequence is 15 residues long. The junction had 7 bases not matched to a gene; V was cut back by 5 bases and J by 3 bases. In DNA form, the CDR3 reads TGTGCCAGCAGCGTACAGACAGGGGGGTACACTGAAGCTTTCTTT. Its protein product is CASSVQTGGYTEAFF.

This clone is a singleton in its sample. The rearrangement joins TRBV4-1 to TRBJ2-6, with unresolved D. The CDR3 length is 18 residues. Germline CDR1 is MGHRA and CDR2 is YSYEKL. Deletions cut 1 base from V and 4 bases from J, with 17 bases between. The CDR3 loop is CASSQGQAYQLGANVLTF. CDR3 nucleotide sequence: TGCGCCAGCAGCCAAGGGCAGGCATATCAGTTGGGGGCCAACGTCCTGACTTTC.

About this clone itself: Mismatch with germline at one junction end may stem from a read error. The CDR3 DNA reads as TGTGCCAGCAGCCAAATCGGAGCTACCCACTTT. Translation: CASSQIGATHF. This chain connects TRBV3-1 (or the pseudogene TRBV3-2) to TRBJ1-4; D not certain. CDR1 and CDR2 (germline): LGHDT, YNNKEL (reference sequence). The CDR3 runs to 11 residues.

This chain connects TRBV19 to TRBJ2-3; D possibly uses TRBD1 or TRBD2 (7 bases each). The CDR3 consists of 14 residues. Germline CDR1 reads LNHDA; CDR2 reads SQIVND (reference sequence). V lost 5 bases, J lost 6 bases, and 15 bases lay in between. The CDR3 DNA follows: TGTGCCAGTAGTCGGGACAGCGGGGCGGATACGCAGTATTTT. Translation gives CASSRDSGADTQYF.

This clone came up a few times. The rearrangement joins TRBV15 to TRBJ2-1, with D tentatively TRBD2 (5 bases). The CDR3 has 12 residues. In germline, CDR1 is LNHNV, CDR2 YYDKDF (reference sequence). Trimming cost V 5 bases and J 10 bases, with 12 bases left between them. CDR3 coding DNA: TGTGCCACCAGCGGCCTAGCAGGAGAGCAGTTCTTC. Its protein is CATSGLAGEQFF.

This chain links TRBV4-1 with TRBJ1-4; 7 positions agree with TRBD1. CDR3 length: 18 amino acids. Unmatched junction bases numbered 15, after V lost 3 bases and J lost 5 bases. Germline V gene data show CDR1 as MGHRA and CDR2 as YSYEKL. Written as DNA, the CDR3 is TGCGCCAGCAGCCAGATAAACGCTTACAGGGGCCGAAATGAAAAACTGTTTTTT. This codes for CASSQINAYRGRNEKLFF.

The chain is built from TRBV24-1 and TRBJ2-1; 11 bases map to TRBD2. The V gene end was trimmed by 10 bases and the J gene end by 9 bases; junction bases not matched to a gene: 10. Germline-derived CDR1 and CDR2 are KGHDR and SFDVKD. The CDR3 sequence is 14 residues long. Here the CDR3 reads CATADSGGAREQFF. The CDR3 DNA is TGTGCCACAGCTGATAGCGGGGGGGCCCGTGAGCAGTTCTTC.

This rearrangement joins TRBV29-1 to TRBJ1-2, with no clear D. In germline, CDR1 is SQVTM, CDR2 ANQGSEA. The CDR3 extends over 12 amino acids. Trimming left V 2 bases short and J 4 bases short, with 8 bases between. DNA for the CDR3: TGCAGCGTTGAATCGCCAGCCTATGGCTACACCTTC. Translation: CSVESPAYGYTF.

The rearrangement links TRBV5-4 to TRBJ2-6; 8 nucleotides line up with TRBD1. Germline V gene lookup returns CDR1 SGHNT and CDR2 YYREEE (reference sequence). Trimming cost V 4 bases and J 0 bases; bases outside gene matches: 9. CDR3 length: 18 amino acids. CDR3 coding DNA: TGTGCCAGCAGCGCGGGACAGGTGGGCATCTCTGGGGCCAACGTCCTGACTTTC. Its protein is CASSAGQVGISGANVLTF.

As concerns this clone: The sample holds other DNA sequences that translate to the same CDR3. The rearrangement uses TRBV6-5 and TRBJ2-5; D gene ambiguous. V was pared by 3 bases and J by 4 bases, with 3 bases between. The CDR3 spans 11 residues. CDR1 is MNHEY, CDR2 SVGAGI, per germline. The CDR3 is CASSYGETQYF. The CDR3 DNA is TGTGCCAGCAGTTATGGAGAGACCCAGTACTTC.

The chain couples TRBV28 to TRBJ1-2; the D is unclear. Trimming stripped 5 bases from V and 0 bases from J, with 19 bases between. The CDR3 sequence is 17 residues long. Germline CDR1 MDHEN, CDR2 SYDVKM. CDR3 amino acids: CASSPGPSLRSNYGYTF. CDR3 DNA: TGTGCCAGCAGTCCCGGGCCTTCACTCCGATCTAACTATGGCTACACCTTC.

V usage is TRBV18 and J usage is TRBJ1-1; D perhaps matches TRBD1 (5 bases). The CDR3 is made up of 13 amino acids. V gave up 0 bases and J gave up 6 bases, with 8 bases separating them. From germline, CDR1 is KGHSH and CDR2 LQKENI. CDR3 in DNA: TGTGCCAGCTCACCACCGGGACGGGCTGAAGCTTTCTTT. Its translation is CASSPPGRAEAFF.

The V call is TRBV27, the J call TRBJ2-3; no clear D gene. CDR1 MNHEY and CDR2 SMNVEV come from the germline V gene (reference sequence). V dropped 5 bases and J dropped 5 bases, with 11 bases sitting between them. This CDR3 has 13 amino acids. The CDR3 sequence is CASSRAMRDTQYF. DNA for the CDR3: TGTGCCAGCAGTAGGGCAATGCGAGATACGCAGTATTTT.